This TCR beta chain was sequenced in a study of shared clonotypes between healthy human individuals. Across the whole study: Aged between 18 and 49, the donors were two women and three men. Every donor yielded three CD4 naive, three CD4 memory, two CD8 naive and one CD8 memory plate.

Terminally differentiated effector memory CD45RA+ cells were excluded by CCR7 positive selection of CD45RO-negative cells. There are 17 residues in the CDR3. Germline V lookup: CDR1 SGHVT, CDR2 SQSDAQ. V lost 2 bases to trimming and J lost 0 bases, with 17 bases between them. Sequenced by immunoSEQ multiplex PCR; TCRdb stores in-frame clones only, minus some. The repertoire holds around 2.1 million clones, with under 95% as singletons. The chain recombines TRBV7-4 with TRBJ2-7; D gene ambiguous. This clonotype was sampled from a man aged 18 to 29 in good health. Some clones in this sample may be carry-over from other donors' samples. The specimen was naive CD8+ T cells from PBMCs. The DNA of the CDR3 is TGTGCCAGCAGCTTATGTTTAGGGTGGACGGGCTCCTACGAGCAGTACTTC. As protein: CASSLCLGWTGSYEQYF.